A single T cell receptor beta chain is shown here with its context. Its specific antigen is unknown. No base-level quality is on record; no much larger clone is a single base apart. The source of the sample is a study of OX40 agonist ivuxolimab in advanced cancers. In the study overall: Ivuxolimab was a fully human IgG2 agonistic monoclonal antibody targeting the costimulatory receptor OX40 (CD134). The paper covers the monotherapy dose-escalation part of the phase I ivuxolimab trial, which included N = 52 patients. Patients were allowed to have had prior anti-PD-1, anti-PD-L1 or anti-CTLA-4 therapy, and approximately 40% of the dose-escalation patients had previously received checkpoint inhibitors. Intravenous ivuxolimab was administered to patients every 2 weeks at six dose levels: 0.01, 0.1, 0.3, 1.5, 3 and 10 mg/kg. Peripheral TCRbeta sequencing aimed to test whether ivuxolimab altered TCR sequence diversity and caused clonal T-cell expansion. Partial responses were achieved by three dose-escalation patients, of whom one had hepatocellular carcinoma and two had cutaneous melanoma. Among the approximately 50 dose-escalation patients, some 19 had hepatocellular carcinoma, 15 or so melanoma, 9 renal cell carcinoma and 9 head and neck cancer. In the dose-escalation cohort, more than 75% of patients were male, and the mean age was roughly 60 years, with a range of about 20 to 90. Overall study outcomes, separate from this receptor: On average, CD8+ T cells showed more expanded clones than CD4+ T cells after ivuxolimab. Low levels of normalized T-cell clonal expansion were also seen in some patients who did not respond. The antigen specificity of the clonally expanded peripheral T cells was not determined. At doses of 0.1 to 3.0 mg/kg, clonal expansion of both CD4+ and CD8+ blood T cells was observed from baseline to week 6. Partial responders in the 0.1-3.0 mg/kg groups had among the lowest normalized peripheral clonal expansion, especially among CD8+ T cells.

Patients with a history of autoimmune disease or receiving systemic immunosuppression were excluded from the trial. Peripheral blood for TCR sequencing was collected from all dose cohorts at baseline, on cycle 4 day 1, and on cycle 7 day 1. The samples were taken from a phase I, first-in-human, multicenter, open-label dose-escalation trial of ivuxolimab. Adults with locally advanced or metastatic melanoma, renal cell, hepatocellular, or head and neck squamous cell carcinoma were enrolled in the trial. Before TCR sequencing, CD4+ T cells and CD8+ T cells from peripheral blood were sorted into separate populations. Genomic DNA was extracted from sorted cells for sequencing of the TCRbeta CDR3 region. The immunoSEQ Assay was used to sequence the TCRbeta CDR3 regions. The clones in this table, taken by TCRdb from immuneACCESS, are in-frame only. Not every clone is retained; where verified, under half of the shortfall comes from an unresolved V gene, and the cause of the rest is unknown. The sample table contains 15,000 to 20,000 clones; only one count was recorded for approximately 73% of them. About 26% of the sample belongs to the ten largest clones.

The sequence derives from an adult with an advanced solid tumor such as melanoma, head and neck, liver or kidney cancer. Here the sequenced sample was CD4+ or CD8+ T cells sorted from blood, taken in a trial of the OX40 agonist ivuxolimab.

The encoded CDR3 is CASSFLLAGESNEQFF. The nucleotide sequence is given as TGTGCCAGCAGCTTTCTTTTAGCGGGAGAATCCAATGAGCAGTTCTTC. The rearrangement combines TRBV7-2 with TRBJ2-1; 9 central bases correspond to TRBD2. From the germline V gene, CDR1 is SGHTA and CDR2 is FQGNSA. Compared with germline, V lacks 3 bases and J lacks 6 bases; bases without a gene match: 9. From cysteine to phenylalanine, the CDR3 is 16 amino acids long. Kept here is only the CDR3 DNA, which spans 48 bases and is read in frame from base 1.